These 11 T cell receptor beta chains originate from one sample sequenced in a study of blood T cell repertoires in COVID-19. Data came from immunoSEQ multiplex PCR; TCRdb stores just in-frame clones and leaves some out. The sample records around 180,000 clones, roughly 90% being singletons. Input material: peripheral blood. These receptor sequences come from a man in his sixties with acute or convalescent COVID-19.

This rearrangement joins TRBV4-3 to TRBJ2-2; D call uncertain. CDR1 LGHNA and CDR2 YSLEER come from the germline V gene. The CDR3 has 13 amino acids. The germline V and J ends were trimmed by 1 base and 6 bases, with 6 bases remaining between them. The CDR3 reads CASSQVNPGELFF. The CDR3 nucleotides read TGCGCCAGCAGCCAAGTTAATCCCGGGGAGCTGTTTTTT.

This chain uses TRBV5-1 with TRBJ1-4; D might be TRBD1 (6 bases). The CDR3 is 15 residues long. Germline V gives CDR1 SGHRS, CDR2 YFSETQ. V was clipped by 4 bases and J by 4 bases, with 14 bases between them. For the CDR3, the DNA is TGCGCCAGCAGCCTTTTAGACAGGCATAATGAAAAACTGTTTTTT. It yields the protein CASSLLDRHNEKLFF.

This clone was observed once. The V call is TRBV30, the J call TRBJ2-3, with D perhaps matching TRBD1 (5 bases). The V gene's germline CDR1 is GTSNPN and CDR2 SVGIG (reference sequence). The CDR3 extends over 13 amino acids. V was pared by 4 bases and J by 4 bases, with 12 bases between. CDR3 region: CAWTRGWADTQYF. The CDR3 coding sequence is TGTGCCTGGACAAGGGGTTGGGCAGATACGCAGTATTTT.

CDR3 coding DNA: TGTGCTAGTGCCTACCCACCCGCACGGAGGACAGATACGCAGTATTTT. Protein sequence: CASAYPPARRTDTQYF. This chain links TRBV12-5 with TRBJ2-3, with a possible D match to TRBD2 (5 bases). The CDR3 covers 16 residues. Germline V gene sequence: CDR1 LGHNT, CDR2 FRNRAP. V was shortened by 7 bases and J by 3 bases, with 20 bases between the two germline ends.

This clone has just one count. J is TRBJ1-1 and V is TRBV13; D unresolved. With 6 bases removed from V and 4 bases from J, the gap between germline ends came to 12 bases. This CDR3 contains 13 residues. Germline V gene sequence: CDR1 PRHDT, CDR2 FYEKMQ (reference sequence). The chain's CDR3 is CASRLRVGTEAFF. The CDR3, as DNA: TGTGCCAGCAGATTGAGGGTTGGCACTGAAGCTTTCTTT.

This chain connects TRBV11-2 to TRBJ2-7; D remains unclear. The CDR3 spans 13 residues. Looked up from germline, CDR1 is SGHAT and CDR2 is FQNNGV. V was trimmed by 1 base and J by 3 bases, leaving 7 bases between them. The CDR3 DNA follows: TGTGCCAGCAGCTTAGGGCGGAGCTACGAGCAGTACGTC. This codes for CASSLGRSYEQYV.

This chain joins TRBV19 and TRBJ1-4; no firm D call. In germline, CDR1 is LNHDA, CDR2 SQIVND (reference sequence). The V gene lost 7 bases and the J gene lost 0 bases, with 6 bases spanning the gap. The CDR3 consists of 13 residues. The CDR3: CASIGTTNEKLFF. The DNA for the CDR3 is TGTGCCAGTATCGGGACAACTAATGAAAAACTGTTTTTT.

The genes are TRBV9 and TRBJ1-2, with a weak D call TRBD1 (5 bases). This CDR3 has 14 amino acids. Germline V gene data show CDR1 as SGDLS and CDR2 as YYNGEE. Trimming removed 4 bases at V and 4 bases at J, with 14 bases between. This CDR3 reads CASSSGGGTYGYTF. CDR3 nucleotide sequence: TGTGCCAGCAGCTCCGGCGGGGGGACCTATGGCTACACCTTC.

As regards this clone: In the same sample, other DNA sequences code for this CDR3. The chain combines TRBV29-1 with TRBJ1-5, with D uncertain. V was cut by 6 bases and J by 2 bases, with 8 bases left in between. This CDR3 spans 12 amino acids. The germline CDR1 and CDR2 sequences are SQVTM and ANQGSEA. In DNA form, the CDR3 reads TGCAGCGTCCTGGAGGGCAATCAGCCCCAGCATTTT. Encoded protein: CSVLEGNQPQHF.

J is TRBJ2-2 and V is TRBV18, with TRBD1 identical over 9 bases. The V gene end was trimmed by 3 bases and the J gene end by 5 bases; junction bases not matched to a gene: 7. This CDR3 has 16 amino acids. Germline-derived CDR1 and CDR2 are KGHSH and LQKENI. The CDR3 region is CASSPGQGSRTGELFF. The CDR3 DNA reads TGTGCCAGCTCACCGGGACAGGGTTCGAGGACCGGGGAGCTGTTTTTT.

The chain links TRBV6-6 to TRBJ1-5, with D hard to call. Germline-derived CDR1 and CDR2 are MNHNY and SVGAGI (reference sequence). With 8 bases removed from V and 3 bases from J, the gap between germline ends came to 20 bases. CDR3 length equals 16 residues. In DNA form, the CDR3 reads TGTGCCAGCTCGGGTGCCCGTGCAGTCAACAATCAGCCCCAGCATTTT. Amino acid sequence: CASSGARAVNNQPQHF.